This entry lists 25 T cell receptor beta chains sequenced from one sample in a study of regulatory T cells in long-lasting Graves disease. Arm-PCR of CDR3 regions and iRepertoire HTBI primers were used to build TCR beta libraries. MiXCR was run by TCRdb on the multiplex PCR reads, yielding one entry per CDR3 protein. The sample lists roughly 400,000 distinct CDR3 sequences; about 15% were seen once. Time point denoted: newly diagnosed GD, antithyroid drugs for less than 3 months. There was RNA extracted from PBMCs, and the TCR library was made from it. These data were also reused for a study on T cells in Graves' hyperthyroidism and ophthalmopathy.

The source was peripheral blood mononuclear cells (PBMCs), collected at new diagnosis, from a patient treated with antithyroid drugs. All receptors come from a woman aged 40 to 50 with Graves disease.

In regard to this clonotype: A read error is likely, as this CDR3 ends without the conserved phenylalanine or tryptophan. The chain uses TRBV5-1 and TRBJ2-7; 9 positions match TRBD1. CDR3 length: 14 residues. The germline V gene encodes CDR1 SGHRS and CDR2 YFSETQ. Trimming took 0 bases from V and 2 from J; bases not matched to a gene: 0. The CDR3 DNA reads TGCGCCAGCAGCTTGGGGGACAGGGCCTACGAGCAGTACATC. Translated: CASSLGDRAYEQYI.

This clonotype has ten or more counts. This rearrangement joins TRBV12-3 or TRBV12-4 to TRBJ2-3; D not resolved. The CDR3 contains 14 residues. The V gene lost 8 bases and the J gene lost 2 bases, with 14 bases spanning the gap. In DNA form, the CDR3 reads TGTGCCAGCGGAAACCACGGCTACACAGATACGCAGTATTTT. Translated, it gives CASGNHGYTDTQYF.

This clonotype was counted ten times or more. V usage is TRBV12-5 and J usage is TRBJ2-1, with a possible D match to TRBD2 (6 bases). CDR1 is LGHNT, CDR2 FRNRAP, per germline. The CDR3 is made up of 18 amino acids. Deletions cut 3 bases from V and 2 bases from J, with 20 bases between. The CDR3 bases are TGTGCTAGTGGTTTACGCCACTGGGCGGGACGGGCCTACAATGAGCAGTTCTTC. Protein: CASGLRHWAGRAYNEQFF.

CDR3 amino acids: CASRPYGSAYNEQFF. Written as DNA, the CDR3 is TGTGCCAGCAGGCCCTATGGTTCCGCCTACAATGAGCAGTTCTTC. The chain joins TRBV7-2 to TRBJ2-1; D is undetermined. CDR3 length: 15 residues. The V end lost 6 bases, the J end lost 2 bases, and 14 bases lay between the germline ends. The germline CDR1 and CDR2 sequences are SGHTA and FQGNSA.

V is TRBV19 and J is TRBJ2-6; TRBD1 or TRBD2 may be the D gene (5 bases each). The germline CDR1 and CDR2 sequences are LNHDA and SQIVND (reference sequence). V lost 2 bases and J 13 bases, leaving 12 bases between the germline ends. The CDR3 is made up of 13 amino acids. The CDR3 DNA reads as TGTGCCAGTAGTATAAGGGACCAAGATGTCCTGACTTTC. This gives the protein CASSIRDQDVLTF.

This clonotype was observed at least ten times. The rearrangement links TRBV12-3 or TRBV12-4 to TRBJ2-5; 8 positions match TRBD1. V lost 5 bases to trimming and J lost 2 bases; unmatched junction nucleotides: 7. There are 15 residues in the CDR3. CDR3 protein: CASSRRQGPQETQYF. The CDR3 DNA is TGTGCCAGCAGTCGACGACAGGGGCCGCAAGAGACCCAGTACTTC.

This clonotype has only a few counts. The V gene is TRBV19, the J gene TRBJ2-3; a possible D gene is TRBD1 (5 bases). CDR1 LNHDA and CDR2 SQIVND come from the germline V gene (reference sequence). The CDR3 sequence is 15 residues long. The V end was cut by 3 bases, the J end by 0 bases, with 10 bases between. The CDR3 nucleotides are TGTGCCAGTAGTATTCTAGGGGCTAGCACAGATACGCAGTATTTT. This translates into CASSILGASTDTQYF.

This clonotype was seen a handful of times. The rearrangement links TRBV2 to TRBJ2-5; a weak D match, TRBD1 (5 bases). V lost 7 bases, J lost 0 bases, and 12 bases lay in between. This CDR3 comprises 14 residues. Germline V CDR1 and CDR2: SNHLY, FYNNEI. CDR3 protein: CASKKTGNQETQYF. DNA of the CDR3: TGTGCCAGCAAGAAAACAGGCAACCAAGAGACCCAGTACTTC.

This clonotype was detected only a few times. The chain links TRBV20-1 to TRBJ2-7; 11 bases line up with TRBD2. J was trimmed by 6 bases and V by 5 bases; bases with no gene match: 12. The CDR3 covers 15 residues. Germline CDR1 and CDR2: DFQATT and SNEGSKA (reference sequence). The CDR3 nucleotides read TGCAGTGCTGTCTCGAGTCTAGCGGGAGGCCTCGAGCAGTACTTC. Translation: CSAVSSLAGGLEQYF.

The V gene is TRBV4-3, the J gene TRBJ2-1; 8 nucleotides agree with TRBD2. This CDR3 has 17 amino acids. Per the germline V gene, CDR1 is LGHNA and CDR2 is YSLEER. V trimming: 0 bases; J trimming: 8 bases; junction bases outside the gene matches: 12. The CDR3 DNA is TGCGCCAGCAGCCAAGAGAGACCTAGTCCGCGGGGGGATGAGCAGTTCTTC. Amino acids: CASSQERPSPRGDEQFF.

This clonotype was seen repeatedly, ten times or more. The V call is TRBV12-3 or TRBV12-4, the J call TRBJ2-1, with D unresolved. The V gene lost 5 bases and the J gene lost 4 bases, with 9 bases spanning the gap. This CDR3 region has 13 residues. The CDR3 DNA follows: TGTGCCAGCAGTGGGTTCGGTTACAATGAGCAGTTCTTC. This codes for CASSGFGYNEQFF.

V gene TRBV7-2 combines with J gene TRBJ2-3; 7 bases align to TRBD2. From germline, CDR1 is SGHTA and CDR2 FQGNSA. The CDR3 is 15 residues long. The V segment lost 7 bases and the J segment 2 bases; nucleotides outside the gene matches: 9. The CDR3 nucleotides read TGTGCCAGCATGTCGGCTAGCGGAGACACAGATACGCAGTATTTT. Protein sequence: CASMSASGDTDTQYF.

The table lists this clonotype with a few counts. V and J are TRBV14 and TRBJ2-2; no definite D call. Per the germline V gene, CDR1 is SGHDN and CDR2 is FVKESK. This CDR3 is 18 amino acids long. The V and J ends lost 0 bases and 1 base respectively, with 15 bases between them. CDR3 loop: CASSQDEGFWGNTGELFF. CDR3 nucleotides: TGTGCCAGCAGCCAAGACGAAGGATTTTGGGGGAACACCGGGGAGCTGTTTTTT.

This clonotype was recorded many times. CDR3 nucleotide sequence: TGTGCCAGCAGCTTAAGACTAGCGAACACCTACAATGAGCAGTTCTTC. Protein: CASSLRLANTYNEQFF. The genes are TRBV7-3 and TRBJ2-1; 8 nucleotides agree with TRBD2. The CDR3 length is 16 residues. Germline CDR1 reads SGHTA; CDR2 reads FQGTGA. With V trimmed by 1 base and J by 2 bases, 4 bases remained unmatched.

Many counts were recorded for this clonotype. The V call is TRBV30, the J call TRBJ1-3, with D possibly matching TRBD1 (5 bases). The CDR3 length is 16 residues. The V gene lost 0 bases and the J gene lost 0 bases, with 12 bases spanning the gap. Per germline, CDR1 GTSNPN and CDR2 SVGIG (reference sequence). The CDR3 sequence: CAWSVMGPDSGNTIYF. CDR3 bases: TGTGCCTGGAGTGTGATGGGGCCCGACTCTGGAAACACCATATATTTT.

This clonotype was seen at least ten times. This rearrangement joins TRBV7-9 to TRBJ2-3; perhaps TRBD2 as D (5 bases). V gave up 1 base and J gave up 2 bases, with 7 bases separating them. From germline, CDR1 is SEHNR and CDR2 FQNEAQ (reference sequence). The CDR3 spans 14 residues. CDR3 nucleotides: TGTGCCAGCAGCTTAGTGAGGGTCACAGATACGCAGTATTTT. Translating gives CASSLVRVTDTQYF.

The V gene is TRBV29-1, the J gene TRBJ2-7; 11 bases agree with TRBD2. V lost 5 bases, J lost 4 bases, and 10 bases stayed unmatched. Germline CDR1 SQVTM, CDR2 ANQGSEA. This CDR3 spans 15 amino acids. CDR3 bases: TGCAGCGTTCGGGGTAGCGGGAGGGCCGTGTACGAGCAGTACTTC. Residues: CSVRGSGRAVYEQYF.

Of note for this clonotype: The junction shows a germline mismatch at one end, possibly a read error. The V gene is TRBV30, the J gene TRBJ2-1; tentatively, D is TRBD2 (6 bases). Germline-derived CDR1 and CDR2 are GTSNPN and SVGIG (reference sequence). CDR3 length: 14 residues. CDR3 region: CACSKAGGYNEQSF. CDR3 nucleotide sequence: TGTGCCTGCTCAAAAGCCGGGGGATACAATGAGCAGTCCTTC.

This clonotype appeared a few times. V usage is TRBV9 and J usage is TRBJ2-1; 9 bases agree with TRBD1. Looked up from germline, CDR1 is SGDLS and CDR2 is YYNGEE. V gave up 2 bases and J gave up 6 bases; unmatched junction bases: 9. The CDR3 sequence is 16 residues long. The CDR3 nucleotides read TGTGCCAGCAGCGTGACAACAGGGGGCAATATCAATGAGCAGTTCTTC. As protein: CASSVTTGGNINEQFF.

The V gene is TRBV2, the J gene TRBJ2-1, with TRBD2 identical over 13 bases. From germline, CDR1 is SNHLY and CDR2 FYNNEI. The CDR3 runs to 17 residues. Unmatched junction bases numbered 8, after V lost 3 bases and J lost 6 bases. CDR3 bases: TGTGCCAGCAGTGAGCGGACTAGCGGGAGTTATAGCAATGAGCAGTTCTTC. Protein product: CASSERTSGSYSNEQFF.

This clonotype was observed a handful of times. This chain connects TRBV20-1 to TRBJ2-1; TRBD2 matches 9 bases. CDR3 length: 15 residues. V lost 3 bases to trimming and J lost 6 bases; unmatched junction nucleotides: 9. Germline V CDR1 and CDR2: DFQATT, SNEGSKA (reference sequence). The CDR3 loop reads CSARGGLAGPNEQFF. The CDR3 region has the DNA TGCAGTGCTAGGGGGGGCCTAGCGGGGCCCAATGAGCAGTTCTTC.

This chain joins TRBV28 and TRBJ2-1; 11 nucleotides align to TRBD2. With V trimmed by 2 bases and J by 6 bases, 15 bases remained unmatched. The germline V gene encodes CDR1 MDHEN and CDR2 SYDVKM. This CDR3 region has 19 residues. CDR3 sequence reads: CASSLGGRFTSGSGNEQFF. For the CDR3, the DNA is TGTGCCAGCAGTTTAGGGGGGCGATTTACTAGCGGGAGTGGCAATGAGCAGTTCTTC.

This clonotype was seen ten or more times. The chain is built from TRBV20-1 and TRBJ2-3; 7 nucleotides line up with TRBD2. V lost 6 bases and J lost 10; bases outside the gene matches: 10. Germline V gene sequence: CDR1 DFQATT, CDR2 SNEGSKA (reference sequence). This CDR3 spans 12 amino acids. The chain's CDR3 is CSAHLGTNAQYF. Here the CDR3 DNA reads TGCAGTGCGCACCTTGGGACTAACGCGCAGTATTTT.

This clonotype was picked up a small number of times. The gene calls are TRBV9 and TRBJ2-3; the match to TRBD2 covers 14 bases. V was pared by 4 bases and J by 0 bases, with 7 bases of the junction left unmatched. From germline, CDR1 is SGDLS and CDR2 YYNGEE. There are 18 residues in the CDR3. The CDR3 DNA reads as TGTGCCAGCAGCCCCGGACTAGCGGGAGGATCCAGCACAGATACGCAGTATTTT. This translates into CASSPGLAGGSSTDTQYF.

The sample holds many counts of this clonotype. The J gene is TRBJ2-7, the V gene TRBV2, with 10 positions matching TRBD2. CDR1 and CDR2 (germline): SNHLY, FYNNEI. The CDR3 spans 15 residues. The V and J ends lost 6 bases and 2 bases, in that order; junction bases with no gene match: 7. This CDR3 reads CASSAGTSATYEQYF. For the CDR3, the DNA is TGTGCCAGCAGCGCCGGGACTAGCGCGACCTACGAGCAGTACTTC. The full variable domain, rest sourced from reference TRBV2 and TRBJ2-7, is EPEVTQTPSHQVTQMGQEVILRCVPISNHLYFYWYRQILGQKVEFLVSFYNNEISEKSEIFDDQFSVERPDGSNFTLKIRSTKLEDSAMYFCASSAGTSATYEQYFGPGTRLTVT.